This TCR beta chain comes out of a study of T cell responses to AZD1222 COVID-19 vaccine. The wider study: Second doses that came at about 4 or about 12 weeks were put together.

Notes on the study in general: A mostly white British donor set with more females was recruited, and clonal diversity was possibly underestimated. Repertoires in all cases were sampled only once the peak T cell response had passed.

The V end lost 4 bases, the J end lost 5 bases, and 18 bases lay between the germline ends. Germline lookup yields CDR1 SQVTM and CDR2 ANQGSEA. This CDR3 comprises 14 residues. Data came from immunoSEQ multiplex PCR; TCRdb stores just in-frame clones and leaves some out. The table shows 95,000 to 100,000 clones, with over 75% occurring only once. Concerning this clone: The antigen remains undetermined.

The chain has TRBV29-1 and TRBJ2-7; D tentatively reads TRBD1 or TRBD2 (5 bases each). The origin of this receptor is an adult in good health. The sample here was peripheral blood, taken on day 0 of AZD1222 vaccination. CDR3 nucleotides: TGCAGCGTTGGGGACCGGGAAAATCGGGACGAGCAGTACTTC. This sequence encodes CSVGDRENRDEQYF.